The 11 T cell receptor beta chains below come from one sample, sequenced in a study of CD8+ T cells in alopecia areata. Specified treatment: oral pan-JAK inhibitor, 5-10 mg twice daily. TCR sequencing used cDNA made by reverse transcription of extracted RNA. Using immunoSEQ multiplex PCR, the repertoire was profiled, and TCRdb retains in-frame clones only, with some absent. The table has approximately 200,000 clones, approximately 60% seen once. The starting material was CD4+ T cells sorted from blood, obtained at week 4, from a patient treated with tofacitinib. Receptor source: a human donor with alopecia areata.

J is TRBJ2-3 and V is TRBV9; D is possibly TRBD2 (7 bases). This CDR3 is built from 15 residues. The V and J ends lost 4 bases and 4 bases respectively, with 16 bases between them. Germline V gene data show CDR1 as SGDLS and CDR2 as YYNGEE. CDR3 region: CASSQGGGPPDTQYF. CDR3 nucleotide sequence: TGTGCCAGCAGCCAAGGGGGAGGGCCCCCAGATACGCAGTATTTT.

This clone was counted at least ten times. The chain combines TRBV4-1 with TRBJ2-1; 13 bases match TRBD2. The CDR3 is 22 amino acids. Per the germline V gene, CDR1 is MGHRA and CDR2 is YSYEKL. With V trimmed by 0 bases and J by 3 bases, 17 bases remained unmatched. The CDR3 sequence is CASSQDSPRGLAGASRYNEQFF. CDR3 DNA sequence: TGCGCCAGCAGCCAAGATTCCCCCCGAGGACTAGCGGGAGCGTCCCGCTACAATGAGCAGTTCTTC.

The chain links TRBV2 to TRBJ1-2; D is perhaps TRBD1 (5 bases). V was cut by 4 bases and J by 5 bases, with 11 bases left in between. This CDR3 has 13 residues. Germline values: CDR1 SNHLY, CDR2 FYNNEI. In nucleotides, the CDR3 is TGTGCCAGCAGTGCAGGGCCGAGATATGGCTACACCTTC. This codes for CASSAGPRYGYTF.

The chain is built from TRBV6-6 and TRBJ2-1; possibly TRBD2 for D (6 bases). Between the trimmed V and J ends, which lost 6 bases and 1 base, there was a span of 13 bases. CDR1 is MNHNY, CDR2 SVGAGI, per germline (reference sequence). This CDR3 comprises 15 residues. The CDR3 loop is CASSLGGNSYNEQFF. The CDR3 coding sequence is TGTGCCAGCAGCCTGGGGGGAAATTCCTACAATGAGCAGTTCTTC.

This clone was picked up a small number of times. The chain links TRBV29-1 to TRBJ2-2, with D possibly TRBD2 on 6 matching bases. Trimming shortened V by 7 bases and J by 8 bases, and 11 bases separated the two germline ends. The CDR3 is 11 amino acids. Germline V gives CDR1 SQVTM, CDR2 ANQGSEA. CDR3 DNA: TGCAGCGCGGGGGACGAAGGGGAGCTGTTTTTT. Translating it yields CSAGDEGELFF.

This clone was detected a few times. CDR3 in amino acids: CASSLGFGTEAFF. CDR3 nucleotides: TGTGCCAGCAGCCTGGGTTTTGGCACTGAAGCTTTCTTT. The chain couples TRBV7-2 to TRBJ1-1; D remains ambiguous. The germline V gene has CDR1 SGHTA and CDR2 FQGNSA. The CDR3 length is 13 residues. V was cut by 5 bases and J by 4 bases, with 11 bases left in between.

This clone was detected only once. The V gene is TRBV11-2, the J gene TRBJ2-5; a possible D gene is TRBD2 (6 bases). Germline CDR1 reads SGHAT; CDR2 reads FQNNGV. The CDR3 totals 14 residues. V was trimmed by 0 bases and J by 4 bases, leaving 9 bases between them. Here the CDR3 reads CASSLDPGAETQYF. Here the CDR3 DNA reads TGTGCCAGCAGCTTAGATCCGGGAGCAGAGACCCAGTACTTC.

There are a few counts of this clone. V and J are TRBV29-1 and TRBJ2-1; TRBD1 or TRBD2 may be the D gene (6 bases each). This CDR3 region has 14 residues. Germline CDR1 and CDR2: SQVTM and ANQGSEA. Trimming took 6 bases from V and 13 from J, leaving 25 bases between them. The CDR3 DNA is TGCAGCGTCGGAAAGTCGACAGGAGGGCTCAACCAGTTCTTC. Its translation: CSVGKSTGGLNQFF.

This clone was counted only a few times. The chain couples TRBV5-8 to TRBJ2-5, with 7 bases aligning to TRBD1. This CDR3 region has 16 residues. The germline V gene has CDR1 SGHTS and CDR2 YDEGEE. Unmatched junction bases numbered 14, after V lost 7 bases and J lost 2 bases. DNA for the CDR3: TGTGCCAGCCGAAGAACAGGGGCCAGGCGGCAAGAGACCCAGTACTTC. It yields the protein CASRRTGARRQETQYF.

The V call is TRBV6-5, the J call TRBJ2-7; D perhaps matches TRBD1 (6 bases). The germline V gene encodes CDR1 MNHEY and CDR2 SVGAGI. The CDR3 consists of 14 residues. Trimming left V 7 bases short and J 7 bases short, with 20 bases between. The DNA of the CDR3 is TGTGCCAGCACAACTGGGGGCGGGCCTTTTGAGCAGTACTTC. The encoded protein is CASTTGGGPFEQYF.

Note on this clone: Relative to the germline gene, one junction end is altered; a read error may explain this. As DNA, the CDR3 is TGCAGTGCTAGAGATCTTGTGATCGGGATCTTC. This encodes CSARDLVIGIF. The chain recombines TRBV20-1 with TRBJ2-1; D is possibly TRBD2 (5 bases). The CDR3 has 11 amino acids. The germline V gene has CDR1 DFQATT and CDR2 SNEGSKA (reference sequence).